These T cell receptor beta chains were read from a single sample in a study of cytomegalovirus exposure and HLA in healthy donors. Clones were read by immunoSEQ multiplex PCR, and TCRdb kept only the in-frame ones, dropping some. The sample contains 85,000 to 100,000 clones, over 75% of which appear only once. Sample: PBMCs. The receptors here all came from a middle-aged man in good health and CMV-seropositive. Both conserved end residues are trimmed from each CDR3. Each record gives: J gene, V gene, CDR3 protein.

J gene: TRBJ1-6
V gene: TRBV5-1
CDR3 protein: ASSLEFPEALH

J gene: TRBJ1-6
V gene: TRBV7-8
CDR3 protein: ASSTNLGQGYNSPLH

J gene: TRBJ1-4
V gene: TRBV27
CDR3 protein: ASSRISGGWATNEKLF

J gene: TRBJ2-5
V gene: TRBV5-1
CDR3 protein: ASSSGFETQY

J gene: TRBJ2-5
V gene: TRBV29-1
CDR3 protein: SVLAGGEETQY

J gene: TRBJ1-2
V gene: TRBV29-1
CDR3 protein: SVDGRQGSGGYT

J gene: TRBJ2-7
V gene: TRBV7-6
CDR3 protein: ASSLAPAGLNEQY

J gene: TRBJ1-5
V gene: TRBV6-1
CDR3 protein: ASSVQGYQPQH

J gene: TRBJ2-3
V gene: TRBV9
CDR3 protein: ASSSTGTSGPTDTQY

J gene: TRBJ2-5
V gene: TRBV30
CDR3 protein: AWRWAGGETQY

J gene: TRBJ2-1
V gene: TRBV9
CDR3 protein: ASSVVPDIGDNEQF

J gene: TRBJ1-5
V gene: TRBV7-9
CDR3 protein: ASSLGDRAVDQPQH

J gene: TRBJ2-1
V gene: TRBV2
CDR3 protein: ASSVGAGGRYEQF

J gene: TRBJ1-1
V gene: TRBV27
CDR3 protein: ASSDRGPTEAF

J gene: TRBJ1-2
V gene: TRBV15
CDR3 protein: ATSRVGSSIYGYT

J gene: TRBJ1-1
V gene: TRBV5-6
CDR3 protein: ASSLVATEAF

J gene: TRBJ1-2
V gene: TRBV4-3
CDR3 protein: ASSQDRVRTGGGGYT

J gene: TRBJ2-5
V gene: TRBV7-2
CDR3 protein: ASSLPGETQY

J gene: TRBJ2-5
V gene: TRBV5-1
CDR3 protein: ASSLALLAGEETQY

J gene: TRBJ1-1
V gene: TRBV7-2
CDR3 protein: ASSVRPPETGEAF

J gene: TRBJ1-2
V gene: TRBV30
CDR3 protein: AWSVMGQNYGYT

J gene: TRBJ2-1
V gene: TRBV27
CDR3 protein: ASSLRGGYNEQF

J gene: TRBJ1-2
V gene: TRBV19
CDR3 protein: ASSLGLINYGYT

J gene: TRBJ1-1
V gene: TRBV5-1
CDR3 protein: ASSNGQGTEAF

J gene: TRBJ2-3
V gene: TRBV5-1
CDR3 protein: ASSSQGTGTDTQY

J gene: TRBJ1-4
V gene: TRBV19
CDR3 protein: ASSNWDRADEKLF

J gene: TRBJ1-5
V gene: TRBV6-5
CDR3 protein: ASSYSGQGRNQPQH

J gene: TRBJ2-3
V gene: TRBV18
CDR3 protein: ASSRTSGDTDTQY

J gene: TRBJ2-5
V gene: TRBV2
CDR3 protein: ASLEGGGQETQY

J gene: TRBJ2-4
V gene: TRBV6-5
CDR3 protein: ATQKNSKGIQY

J gene: TRBJ2-5
V gene: TRBV29-1
CDR3 protein: SVVAFETQY

J gene: TRBJ2-1
V gene: TRBV29-1
CDR3 protein: SVDSSGQSTEQF

J gene: TRBJ2-5
V gene: TRBV4-2
CDR3 protein: ASSQGRGQGAVGTLGETQY

J gene: TRBJ2-2
V gene: TRBV10-3
CDR3 protein: AISDMRGVGELF

J gene: TRBJ2-7
V gene: TRBV6-5
CDR3 protein: ASRGTGKGHYEQY

J gene: TRBJ2-1
V gene: TRBV7-6
CDR3 protein: ASSSSGSGYEQF